This T cell receptor (beta chain) was recorded in a study of cytomegalovirus exposure and HLA in healthy donors. Points from the study as a whole: DRB1 showed the most TCR associations and HLA-C the fewest in a later analysis, as rates varied by HLA locus. Later on, a genetic analysis was performed. It linked a missense variant in DCLRE1C with V- and J-gene trimming of TCR beta. An assumption of roughly uniform sequencing depth across donors underlay the presence/absence analyses.

Between the trimmed V and J ends, which lost 6 bases and 2 bases, there was a span of 16 bases. The CDR3 runs to 15 residues. Per germline, CDR1 LNHNV and CDR2 YYDKDF (reference sequence). Concerning this clone itself: Its antigen is currently unknown.

The PCR contained 60 Vbeta and 13 Jbeta primers. How the authors handled the data: Some 80 million unique TCR beta chains, roughly 11 million shared, were counted in a later analysis. Using immunoSEQ multiplex PCR, the repertoire was profiled, and TCRdb retains in-frame clones only, with some absent. V and J calls and clone size are as listed in that table; D and trimming were resolved from the DNA. The sample includes under 45,000 clones, over 55% of them seen just once. Sequenced sample: PBMCs. The TCR was taken from a human donor in good health. The chain uses TRBV15 and TRBJ1-2; D might be TRBD1 (5 bases). The CDR3 DNA follows: TGTGCCACCAGTCGGAACGACAGAAACAACTATGGCTACACCTTC. Encoded protein: CATSRNDRNNYGYTF.